This T cell receptor (beta chain) is from a study of T-cell reconstitution after alpha-beta-depleted transplantation in children. General study points: Surviving recipient T cells and thymic progenitors underlay high day-60 TCRbeta diversity in some patients. T-cell counts and diversity were attributed mostly to newly produced T cells one year after transplant.

The CDR3 runs 17 residues. Between the trimmed V and J ends, which lost 0 bases and 4 bases, there was a span of 17 bases. Germline V gene sequence: CDR1 SGDLS, CDR2 YYNGEE. The library targeted TCRbeta and was prepared with unique molecular identifiers. TCRdb analysed the PCR reads with MiXCR anew, one entry per CDR3 protein. The sample records approximately 250,000 distinct CDR3 sequences, about 25% being singletons. This clonotype was detected many times. Its specificity is unknown. The rearrangement links TRBV9 to TRBJ2-1, with a possible D match to TRBD2 (5 bases). This clonotype was obtained from a girl aged 2 to 10 with Fanconi anemia, due to receive a stem cell transplant. Sequenced material: PBMCs, taken before TCRalphabeta/CD19-depleted stem cell transplant. This chain's CDR3 is CASSVELAPSGYNEQFF. For the CDR3, the DNA is TGTGCCAGCAGCGTAGAATTGGCCCCCTCGGGGTACAATGAGCAGTTCTTC.